The source of this T cell receptor (beta chain) is a study of blood T cell repertoires in COVID-19. Turning to the study itself: Sources were T cells, B-cell-depleted T cells, or PBMCs; the material itself was cDNA or gDNA.

V gave up 5 bases and J gave up 11 bases, with 21 bases separating them. The CDR3 is 15 amino acids. Germline CDR1 is SGHAT and CDR2 is FQNNGV. How the authors handled the data: Using reference gene primer amplification, nucleated cell counts were estimated. Profiled with immunoSEQ multiplex PCR; TCRdb holds only in-frame clones, not every one. That table furnishes V, J and clone size, whereas the DNA furnished D and trimming. The sample lists 300,000 to 350,000 clones, approximately 86% occurring once. The clonotype originates from a middle-aged woman with acute COVID-19. The chain is built from TRBV11-2 and TRBJ2-2, with a possible D match to TRBD2 (5 bases). The sample consisted of PBMCs or T cells enriched from blood (not recorded which). The CDR3 loop reads CASSHGLVGSGELFF. The CDR3 DNA sequence: TGTGCCAGCAGCCACGGACTTGTGGGTTCGGGCGAGCTGTTTTTT.